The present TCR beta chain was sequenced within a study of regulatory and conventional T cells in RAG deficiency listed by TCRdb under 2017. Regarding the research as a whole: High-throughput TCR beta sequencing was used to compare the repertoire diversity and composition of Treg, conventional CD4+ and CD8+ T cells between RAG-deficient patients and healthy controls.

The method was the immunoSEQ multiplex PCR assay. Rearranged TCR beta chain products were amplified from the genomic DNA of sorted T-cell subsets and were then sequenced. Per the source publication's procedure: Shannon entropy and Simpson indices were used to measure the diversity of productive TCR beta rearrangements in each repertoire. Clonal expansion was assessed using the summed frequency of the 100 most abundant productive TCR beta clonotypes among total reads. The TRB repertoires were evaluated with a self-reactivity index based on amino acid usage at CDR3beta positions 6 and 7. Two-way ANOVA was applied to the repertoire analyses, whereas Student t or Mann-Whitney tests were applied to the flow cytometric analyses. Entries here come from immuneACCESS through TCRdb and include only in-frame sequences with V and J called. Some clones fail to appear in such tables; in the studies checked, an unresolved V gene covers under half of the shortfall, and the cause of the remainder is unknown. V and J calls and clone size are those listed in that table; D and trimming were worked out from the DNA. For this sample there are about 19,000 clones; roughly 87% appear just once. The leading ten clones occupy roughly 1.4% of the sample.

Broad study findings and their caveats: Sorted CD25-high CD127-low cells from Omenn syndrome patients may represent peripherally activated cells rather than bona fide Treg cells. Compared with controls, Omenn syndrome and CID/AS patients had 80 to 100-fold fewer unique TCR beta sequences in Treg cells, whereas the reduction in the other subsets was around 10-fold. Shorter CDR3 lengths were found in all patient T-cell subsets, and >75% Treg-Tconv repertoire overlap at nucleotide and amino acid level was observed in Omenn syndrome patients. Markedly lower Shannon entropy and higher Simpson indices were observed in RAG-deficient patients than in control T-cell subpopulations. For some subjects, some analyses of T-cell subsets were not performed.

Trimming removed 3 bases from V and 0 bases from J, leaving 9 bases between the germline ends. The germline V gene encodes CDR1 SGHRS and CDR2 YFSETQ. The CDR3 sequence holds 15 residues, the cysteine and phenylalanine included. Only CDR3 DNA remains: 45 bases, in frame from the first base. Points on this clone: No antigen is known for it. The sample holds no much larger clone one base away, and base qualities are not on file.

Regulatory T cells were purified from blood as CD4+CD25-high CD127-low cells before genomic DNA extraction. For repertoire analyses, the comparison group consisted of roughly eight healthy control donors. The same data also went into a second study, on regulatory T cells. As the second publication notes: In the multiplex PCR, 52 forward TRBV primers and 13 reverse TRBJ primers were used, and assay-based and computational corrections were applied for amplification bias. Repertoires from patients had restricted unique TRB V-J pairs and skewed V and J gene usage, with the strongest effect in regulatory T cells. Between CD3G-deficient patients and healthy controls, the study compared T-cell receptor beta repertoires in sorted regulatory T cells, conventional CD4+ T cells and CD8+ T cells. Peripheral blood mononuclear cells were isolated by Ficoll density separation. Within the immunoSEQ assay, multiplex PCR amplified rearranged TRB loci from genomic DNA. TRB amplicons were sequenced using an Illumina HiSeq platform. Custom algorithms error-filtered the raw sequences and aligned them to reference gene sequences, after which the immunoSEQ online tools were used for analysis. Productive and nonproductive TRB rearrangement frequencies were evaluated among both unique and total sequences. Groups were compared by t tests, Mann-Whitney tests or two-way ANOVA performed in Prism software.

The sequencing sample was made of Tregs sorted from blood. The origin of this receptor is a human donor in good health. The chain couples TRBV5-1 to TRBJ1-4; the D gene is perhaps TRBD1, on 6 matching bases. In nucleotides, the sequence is TGCGCCAGCAGCTCTGCAGGGGCAACTAATGAAAAACTGTTTTTT. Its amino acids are CASSSAGATNEKLFF.